This entry lists 23 T cell receptor beta chains sequenced from one sample in a study of identical twins. TCRdb reprocessed the 5' RACE reads via MiXCR and lists one record per CDR3 protein. The sample shows fewer than 450,000 distinct CDR3 sequences, roughly 9% of them seen only once. Sequenced input: naive T cells sorted from blood. The receptor source for this set is a woman aged 45-65 years in good health.

The sample holds many counts of this clonotype. The chain employs TRBV5-6 and TRBJ1-1; possible D gene TRBD1, 5 bases. Trimming cost V 4 bases and J 2 bases, with 12 bases left between them. The V gene's germline CDR1 is SGHDT and CDR2 YYEEEE. The CDR3 extends over 14 amino acids. The CDR3 sequence is CASSNIQGNTEAFF. CDR3 nucleotides: TGTGCCAGCAGCAACATCCAGGGAAACACTGAAGCTTTCTTT.

The chain couples TRBV6-5 to TRBJ2-1, with D perhaps matching TRBD2 (5 bases). Germline-derived CDR1 and CDR2 are MNHEY and SVGAGI. Trimming took off 6 bases at V and 0 bases at J, with 9 bases between the two ends. The CDR3 is 14 amino acids. In DNA, the CDR3 is TGTGCCAGCAGAGGTGAGGGCTCCTACAATGAGCAGTTCTTC. This codes for CASRGEGSYNEQFF.

The table lists this clonotype with a few counts. The chain employs TRBV5-1 and TRBJ2-1; D possibly matches TRBD1 or TRBD2 (6 bases each). Trimming shortened V by 4 bases and J by 12 bases, and 26 bases separated the two germline ends. The germline CDR1 and CDR2 sequences are SGHRS and YFSETQ. This CDR3 contains 16 residues. CDR3 nucleotide sequence: TGCGCCAGCAGCGGCACCGGACAGCAAGCTAGCGTGGCGCAGTTCTTC. Translated: CASSGTGQQASVAQFF.

This clonotype has a count of ten or more. The chain combines TRBV7-9 with TRBJ2-3; TRBD2 matches at 13 bases. The CDR3 loop spans 15 amino acids. Germline lookup yields CDR1 SEHNR and CDR2 FQNEAQ (reference sequence). Trimming cost V 4 bases and J 6 bases; bases outside gene matches: 4. CDR3: CASSSGLAGADTQYF. In DNA form, the CDR3 reads TGTGCCAGCAGCTCAGGACTAGCGGGAGCCGATACGCAGTATTTT.

V gene TRBV29-1 combines with J gene TRBJ2-5; perhaps TRBD2 as D (6 bases). Deletions cut 4 bases from V and 4 bases from J, with 10 bases between. The CDR3 extends over 12 amino acids. Germline V gives CDR1 SQVTM, CDR2 ANQGSEA. The DNA for the CDR3 is TGCAGCGTTGTTAGCGGCCCAGAGACCCAGTACTTC. Protein product: CSVVSGPETQYF.

The chain uses TRBV7-2 and TRBJ2-5, with TRBD2 matching 8 bases. Germline CDR1 is SGHTA and CDR2 is FQGNSA. The length of the CDR3 is 20 residues. Unmatched junction bases numbered 19, after V lost 1 base and J lost 3 bases. In DNA, the CDR3 is TGTGCCAGCAGCTTAGGTATTTCTTCGCTAGCGGGCCTCAACGAAGAGACCCAGTACTTC. This translates into CASSLGISSLAGLNEETQYF.

This clonotype was counted at least ten times. The V call is TRBV29-1, the J call TRBJ2-1; D perhaps matches TRBD2 (6 bases). Looked up from germline, CDR1 is SQVTM and CDR2 is ANQGSEA. The CDR3 loop spans 13 amino acids. Trimming removed 3 bases from V and 12 bases from J, with 18 bases in between. The DNA for the CDR3 is TGCAGCGTTGACCAACGGGACTCCCGGGGGCAGTTCTTC. Protein: CSVDQRDSRGQFF.

The J gene is TRBJ2-1, the V gene TRBV29-1; the D is unclear. Looked up from germline, CDR1 is SQVTM and CDR2 is ANQGSEA. CDR3 size: 16 residues. V lost 1 base, J lost 3 bases, and 16 bases lay in between. The CDR3 is CSVEAGVLSYYNEQFF. DNA of the CDR3: TGCAGCGTTGAAGCAGGCGTCCTTAGCTACTACAATGAGCAGTTCTTC.

The V and J genes are TRBV6-2 or TRBV6-3 and TRBJ2-7, with D hard to call. The V gene's germline CDR1 is MNHEY and CDR2 SVGEGT. The CDR3 consists of 12 residues. Trimming removed 7 bases from V and 2 bases from J, with 9 bases in between. CDR3 DNA: TGTGCCAGCACCGACCAACCCTACGAGCAGTACTTC. Amino acids: CASTDQPYEQYF.

This chain uses TRBV5-5 with TRBJ2-2; D remains unclear. CDR1 SGHKS and CDR2 YYEKEE come from the germline V gene (reference sequence). The CDR3 is 15 residues long. V lost 4 bases, J lost 1 base, and 11 bases lay in between. The CDR3 region has the DNA TGTGCCAGCAGCAACCAGGCGAAGAACACCGGGGAGCTGTTTTTT. Translated: CASSNQAKNTGELFF.

This clonotype was seen at least ten times. V and J are TRBV5-1 and TRBJ2-1; 8 bases map to TRBD2. CDR3 length: 13 amino acids. Looked up from germline, CDR1 is SGHRS and CDR2 is YFSETQ. The trim removed 4 bases at V and 6 bases at J, leaving 3 bases unmatched. In nucleotides, the CDR3 is TGCGCCAGCAGCGTGGGACTAGTCAATGAGCAGTTCTTC. Protein product: CASSVGLVNEQFF.

This clonotype was detected only a few times. This rearrangement joins TRBV29-1 to TRBJ2-2; D ambiguous. The CDR3 runs to 12 residues. The germline gives CDR1 SQVTM, CDR2 ANQGSEA. V dropped 4 bases and J dropped 0 bases, with 3 bases sitting between them. The CDR3 sequence is CSVAPNTGELFF. CDR3 DNA: TGCAGCGTTGCGCCGAACACCGGGGAGCTGTTTTTT.

This clonotype was seen at least ten times. CDR3 in amino acids: CASSSRDLTYEQYF. The CDR3 DNA reads as TGTGCCAGCAGCTCCCGGGACCTTACCTACGAGCAGTACTTC. The chain recombines TRBV7-9 with TRBJ2-7, with D perhaps assigned TRBD1 or TRBD2 (5 bases each). Per the germline V gene, CDR1 is SEHNR and CDR2 is FQNEAQ (reference sequence). Trimming removed 4 bases from V and 2 bases from J, with 12 bases in between. This CDR3 has 14 amino acids.

This clonotype appeared many times. The genes are TRBV7-2 and TRBJ2-1, with unresolved D. CDR3 length: 11 residues. Trimming took off 3 bases at V and 9 bases at J, with 6 bases between the two ends. Germline V gives CDR1 SGHTA, CDR2 FQGNSA. CDR3 DNA: TGTGCCAGCAGCTTGAAAAGTGAGCAGTTCTTC. It codes for CASSLKSEQFF.

The chain employs TRBV10-3 and TRBJ2-3; unclear D gene. Germline V lookup: CDR1 ENHRY, CDR2 SYGVKD. V shed 4 bases and J shed 0 bases, with 11 bases lying between them. The CDR3 is 15 amino acids. CDR3: CAISAVPPSTDTQYF. CDR3 DNA: TGTGCCATCAGTGCGGTCCCACCTAGCACAGATACGCAGTATTTT.

Ten or more counts support this clonotype. V usage is TRBV12-3 or TRBV12-4 and J usage is TRBJ1-6; no clear D gene. V gave up 3 bases and J gave up 7 bases, with 4 bases separating them. This CDR3 has 12 residues. The chain's CDR3 is CASSLKNSPLHF. Written as DNA, the CDR3 is TGTGCCAGCAGTTTGAAGAATTCACCCCTCCACTTT.

V is TRBV23-1 and J is TRBJ2-5, with D possibly TRBD2 on 7 matching bases. TRBV23-1 is sorted into the ORF group, with uncertain function. The V gene lost 4 bases and the J gene lost 5 bases, with 14 bases spanning the gap. The CDR3 has 14 residues. The CDR3 loop is CASSRFRGAETQYF. The CDR3 bases are TGCGCCAGCAGTCGGTTTCGGGGGGCGGAGACCCAGTACTTC.

This clonotype was counted ten times or more. The J gene is TRBJ1-2, the V gene TRBV7-9; D possibly corresponds to TRBD1 (5 bases). Trimming removed 5 bases from V and 6 bases from J, with 13 bases in between. The CDR3 has 13 residues. Germline values: CDR1 SEHNR, CDR2 FQNEAQ (reference sequence). This chain's CDR3 is CASSPLGGNGYTF. In nucleotides, the CDR3 is TGTGCCAGCAGCCCCCTCGGGGGAAATGGCTACACCTTC.

This clonotype turned up a few times. The CDR3 here is CASRGGAGEQFF. In DNA form, the CDR3 reads TGCGCCAGCAGGGGGGGTGCGGGTGAGCAGTTCTTC. This rearrangement joins TRBV4-1 to TRBJ2-1, with a weak D call TRBD2 (6 bases). The germline V gene encodes CDR1 MGHRA and CDR2 YSYEKL. V was trimmed by 6 bases and J by 9 bases, leaving 12 bases between them. This CDR3 spans 12 amino acids.

There are a few counts of this clonotype. This chain links TRBV6-5 with TRBJ2-3; perhaps D is TRBD1 or TRBD2 (5 bases each). In germline, CDR1 is MNHEY, CDR2 SVGAGI. V lost 6 bases, J lost 2 bases, and 15 bases lay in between. The CDR3 consists of 15 residues. CDR3 in DNA: TGTGCCAGCAGGTCAGGGACGGGAAACACAGATACGCAGTATTTT. Its translation: CASRSGTGNTDTQYF.

This clonotype was observed a few times. The chain combines TRBV25-1 with TRBJ2-1; perhaps TRBD2 as D (6 bases). Trimming took off 7 bases at V and 8 bases at J, with 24 bases between the two ends. The germline gives CDR1 MGHDK, CDR2 SYGVNS. The CDR3 spans 16 residues. CDR3 loop: CASIPNGVTGVHEQFF. CDR3 DNA sequence: TGTGCCAGCATCCCCAACGGGGTTACGGGGGTGCATGAGCAGTTCTTC.

The chain recombines TRBV21-1 with TRBJ2-7; the table names TRBD1, a call not compared with the DNA. TRBV21-1 is designated a pseudogene. CDR3 length: 13 residues. The CDR3 protein is CASSKGGGYEQYF. The CDR3 DNA reads as TGTGCCAGCAGCAAAGGGGGCGGCTACGAGCAGTACTTC.

The CDR3 loop reads CACRGGAGELFF. Here the CDR3 DNA reads TGTGCCTGTCGAGGGGGTGCCGGGGAGCTGTTTTTT. This sequence joins TRBV3-1 and TRBJ2-2, with D perhaps matching TRBD1 (6 bases). V was trimmed by 11 bases and J by 6 bases, leaving 13 bases between them. This CDR3 is built from 12 residues. Germline CDR1 LGHDT, CDR2 YNNKEL (reference sequence).